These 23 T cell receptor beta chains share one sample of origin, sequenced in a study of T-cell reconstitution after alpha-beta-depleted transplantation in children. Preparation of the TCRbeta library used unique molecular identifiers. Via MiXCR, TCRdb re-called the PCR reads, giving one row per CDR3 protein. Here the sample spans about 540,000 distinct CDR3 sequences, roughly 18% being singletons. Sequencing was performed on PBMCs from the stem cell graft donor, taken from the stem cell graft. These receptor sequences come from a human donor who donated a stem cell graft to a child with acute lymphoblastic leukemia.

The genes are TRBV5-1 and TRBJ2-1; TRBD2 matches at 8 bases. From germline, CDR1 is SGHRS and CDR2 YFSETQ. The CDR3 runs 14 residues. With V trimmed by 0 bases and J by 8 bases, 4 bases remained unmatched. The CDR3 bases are TGCGCCAGCAGCTTGGGGAGCGGGAGCGATGAGCAGTTCTTC. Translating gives CASSLGSGSDEQFF.

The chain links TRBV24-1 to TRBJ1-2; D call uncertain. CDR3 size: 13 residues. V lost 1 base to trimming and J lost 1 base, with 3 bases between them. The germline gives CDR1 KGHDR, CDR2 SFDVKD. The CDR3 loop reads CATSDFLNYGYTF. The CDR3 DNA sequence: TGTGCCACCAGTGATTTCCTTAACTATGGCTACACCTTC.

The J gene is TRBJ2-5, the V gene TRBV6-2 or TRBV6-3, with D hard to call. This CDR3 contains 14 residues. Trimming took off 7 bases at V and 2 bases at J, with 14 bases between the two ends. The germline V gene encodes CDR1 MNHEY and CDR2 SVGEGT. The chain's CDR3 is CASTATGRQETQYF. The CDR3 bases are TGTGCCAGCACCGCGACCGGGCGACAAGAGACCCAGTACTTC.

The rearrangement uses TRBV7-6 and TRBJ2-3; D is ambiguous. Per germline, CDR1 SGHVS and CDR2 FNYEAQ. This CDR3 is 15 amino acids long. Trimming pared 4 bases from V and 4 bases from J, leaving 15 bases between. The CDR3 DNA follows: TGTGCCAGCAGCTATGCGGAACTAACGGCAGATACGCAGTATTTT. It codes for CASSYAELTADTQYF.

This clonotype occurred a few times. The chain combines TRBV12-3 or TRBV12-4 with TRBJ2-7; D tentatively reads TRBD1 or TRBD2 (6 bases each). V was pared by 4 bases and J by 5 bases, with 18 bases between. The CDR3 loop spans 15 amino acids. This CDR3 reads CASSSPGAYLNEQYF. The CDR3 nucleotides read TGTGCCAGCAGTTCCCCGGGGGCCTATTTGAACGAGCAGTACTTC.

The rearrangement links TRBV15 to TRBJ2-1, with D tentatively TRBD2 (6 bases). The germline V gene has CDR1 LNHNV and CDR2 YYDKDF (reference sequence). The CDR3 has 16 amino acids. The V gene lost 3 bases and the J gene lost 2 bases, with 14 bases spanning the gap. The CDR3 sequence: CATSSALAVAYNEQFF. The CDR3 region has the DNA TGTGCCACCAGCAGCGCCTTAGCGGTTGCCTACAATGAGCAGTTCTTC. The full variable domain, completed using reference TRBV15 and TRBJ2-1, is DAMVIQNPRYQVTQFGKPVTLSCSQTLNHNVMYWYQQKSSQAPKLLFHYYDKDFNNEADTPDNFQSRRPNTSFCFLDIRSPGLGDTAMYLCATSSALAVAYNEQFFGPGTRLTVL.

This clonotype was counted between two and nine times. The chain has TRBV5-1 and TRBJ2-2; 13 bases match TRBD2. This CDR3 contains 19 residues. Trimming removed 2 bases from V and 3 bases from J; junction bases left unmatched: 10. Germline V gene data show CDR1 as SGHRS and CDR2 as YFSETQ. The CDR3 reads CASSFSGTSGIVDTGELFF. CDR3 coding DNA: TGCGCCAGCAGCTTCTCCGGGACTAGCGGGATCGTGGACACCGGGGAGCTGTTTTTT.

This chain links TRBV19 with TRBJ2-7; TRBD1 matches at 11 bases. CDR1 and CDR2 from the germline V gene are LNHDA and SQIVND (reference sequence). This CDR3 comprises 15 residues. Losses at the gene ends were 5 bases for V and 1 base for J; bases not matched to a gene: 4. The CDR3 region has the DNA TGTGCCAGTAGTTACGGGACAGGGGGTTCCTACGAGCAGTACTTC. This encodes CASSYGTGGSYEQYF.

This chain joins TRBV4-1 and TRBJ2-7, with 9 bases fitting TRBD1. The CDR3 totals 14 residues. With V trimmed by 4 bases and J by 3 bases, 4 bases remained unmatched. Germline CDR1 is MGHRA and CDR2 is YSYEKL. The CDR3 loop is CASSLDRGNYEQYF. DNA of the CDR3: TGCGCCAGCAGCCTGGACAGGGGCAACTACGAGCAGTACTTC.

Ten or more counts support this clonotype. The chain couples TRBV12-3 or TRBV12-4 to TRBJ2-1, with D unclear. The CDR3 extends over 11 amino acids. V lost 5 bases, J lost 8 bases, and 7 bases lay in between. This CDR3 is CASSPQDEQFF. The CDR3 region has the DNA TGTGCCAGCAGTCCCCAGGATGAGCAGTTCTTC.

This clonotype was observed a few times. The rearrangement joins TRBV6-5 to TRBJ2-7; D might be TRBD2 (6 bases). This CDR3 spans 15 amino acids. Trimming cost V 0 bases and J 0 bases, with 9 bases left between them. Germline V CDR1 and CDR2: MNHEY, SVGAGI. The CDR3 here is CASSYSTTSSYEQYF. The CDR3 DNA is TGTGCCAGCAGTTACTCCACGACTAGCTCCTACGAGCAGTACTTC.

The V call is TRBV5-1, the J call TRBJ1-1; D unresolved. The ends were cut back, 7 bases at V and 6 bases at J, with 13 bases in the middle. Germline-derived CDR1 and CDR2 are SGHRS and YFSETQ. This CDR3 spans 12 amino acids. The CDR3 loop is CASQDGPPEAFF. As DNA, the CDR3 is TGCGCCAGCCAAGACGGGCCACCTGAAGCTTTCTTT.

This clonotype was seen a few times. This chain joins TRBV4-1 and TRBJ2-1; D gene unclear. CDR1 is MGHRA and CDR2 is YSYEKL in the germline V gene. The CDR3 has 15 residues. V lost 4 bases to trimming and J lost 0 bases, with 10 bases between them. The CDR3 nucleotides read TGCGCCAGCAGCCTCGGTGCCTACTCCTACAATGAGCAGTTCTTC. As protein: CASSLGAYSYNEQFF.

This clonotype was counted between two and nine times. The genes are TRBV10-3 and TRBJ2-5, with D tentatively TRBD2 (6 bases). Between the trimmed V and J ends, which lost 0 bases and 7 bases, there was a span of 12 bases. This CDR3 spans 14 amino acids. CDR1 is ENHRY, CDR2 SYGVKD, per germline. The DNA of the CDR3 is TGTGCCATCAGTGAGTCAGGAGGGATCGGGACCCAGTACTTC. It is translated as CAISESGGIGTQYF.

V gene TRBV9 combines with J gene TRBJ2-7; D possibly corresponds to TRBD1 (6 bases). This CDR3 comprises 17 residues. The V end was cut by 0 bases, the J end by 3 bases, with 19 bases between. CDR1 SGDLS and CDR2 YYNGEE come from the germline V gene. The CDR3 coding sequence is TGTGCCAGCAGCGTAGTCCCGATAGGGGGTACCTTCTACGAGCAGTACTTC. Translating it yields CASSVVPIGGTFYEQYF. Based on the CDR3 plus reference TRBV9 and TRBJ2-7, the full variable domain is DSGVTQTPKHLITATGQRVTLRCSPRSGDLSVYWYQQSLDQGLQFLIQYYNGEERAKGNILERFSAQQFPDLHSELNLSSLELGDSALYFCASSVVPIGGTFYEQYFGPGTRLTVT.

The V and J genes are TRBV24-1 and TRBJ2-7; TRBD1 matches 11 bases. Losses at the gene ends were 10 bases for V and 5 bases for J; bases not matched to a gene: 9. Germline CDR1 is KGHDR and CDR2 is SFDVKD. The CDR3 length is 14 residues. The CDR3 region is CATSPGQGAHEQYF. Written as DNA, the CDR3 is TGTGCCACTAGCCCCGGACAGGGGGCTCACGAGCAGTACTTC.

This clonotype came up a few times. In nucleotides, the CDR3 is TGCAGTGCTAGCCTACGCAGGGGCCCCTACGAGCAGTACTTC. As protein: CSASLRRGPYEQYF. V is TRBV20-1 and J is TRBJ2-7; D possibly corresponds to TRBD1 (6 bases). The CDR3 runs 14 residues. Trimming removed 3 bases at V and 2 bases at J, with 14 bases between. The germline gives CDR1 DFQATT, CDR2 SNEGSKA (reference sequence).

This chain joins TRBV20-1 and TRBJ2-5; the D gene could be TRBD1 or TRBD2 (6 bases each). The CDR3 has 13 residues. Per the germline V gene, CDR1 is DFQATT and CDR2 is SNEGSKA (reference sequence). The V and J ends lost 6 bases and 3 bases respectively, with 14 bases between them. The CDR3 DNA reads TGCAGTGCACTCCGGGGGCAGGAAGAGACCCAGTACTTC. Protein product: CSALRGQEETQYF.

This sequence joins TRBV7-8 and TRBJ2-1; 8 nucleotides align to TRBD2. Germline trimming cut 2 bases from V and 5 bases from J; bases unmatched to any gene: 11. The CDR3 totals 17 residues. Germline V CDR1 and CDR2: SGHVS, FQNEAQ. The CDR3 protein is CASSLNLREVTHNEQFF. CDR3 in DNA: TGTGCCAGCAGCTTAAACCTGCGGGAGGTAACCCACAATGAGCAGTTCTTC.

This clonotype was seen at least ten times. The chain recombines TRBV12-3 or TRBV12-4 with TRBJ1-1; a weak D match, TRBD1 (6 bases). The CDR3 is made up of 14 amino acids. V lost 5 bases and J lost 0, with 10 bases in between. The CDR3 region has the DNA TGTGCCAGCAGTACAGGGTTGGTGAACACTGAAGCTTTCTTT. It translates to CASSTGLVNTEAFF.

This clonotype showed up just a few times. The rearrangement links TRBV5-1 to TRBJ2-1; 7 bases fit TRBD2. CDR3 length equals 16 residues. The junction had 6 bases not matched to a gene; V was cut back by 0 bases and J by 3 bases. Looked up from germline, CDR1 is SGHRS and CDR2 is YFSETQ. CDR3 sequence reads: CASSLEASGDYNEQFF. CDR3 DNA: TGCGCCAGCAGCTTGGAGGCTAGCGGAGACTACAATGAGCAGTTCTTC.

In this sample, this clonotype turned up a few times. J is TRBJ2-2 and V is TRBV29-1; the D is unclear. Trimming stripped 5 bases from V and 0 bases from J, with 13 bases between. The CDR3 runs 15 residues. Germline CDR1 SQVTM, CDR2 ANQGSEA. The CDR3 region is CSVLLVEPNTGELFF. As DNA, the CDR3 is TGCAGCGTTCTTTTAGTGGAGCCGAACACCGGGGAGCTGTTTTTT.

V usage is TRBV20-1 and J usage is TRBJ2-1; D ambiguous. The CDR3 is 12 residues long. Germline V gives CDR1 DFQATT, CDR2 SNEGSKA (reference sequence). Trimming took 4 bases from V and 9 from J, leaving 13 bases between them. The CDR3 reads CSATRSSREQFF. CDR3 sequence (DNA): TGCAGTGCTACCAGGTCCTCTCGTGAGCAGTTCTTC.